This T cell receptor (beta chain) was retrieved from a study of blood T cell repertoires in COVID-19 (dated by TCRdb to 2019 to 2021). Looking at the study overall: Samples from collaborators originated in the United States, Italy and Spain and spanned both the acute and convalescent phases of COVID-19. Where available, HLA class I and class II types were obtained from metadata supplied by the sample provider rather than from assay-based typing. The sample metadata nearly always contained a de-identified subject ID, COVID-19 status, age in years and sex. The material from the prospective study consisted of cDNA or gDNA derived from T cells, B-cell-depleted T cells, or PBMCs. The repertoires were released in a freely available public database meant as a resource for research on the immune response to SARS-CoV-2. Samples came from the ongoing ImmuneRACE study (first 160 participants) plus 1,254 subjects from 6 global collaborators. Subjects who had been exposed to COVID-19, were actively infected with it, or had recovered from it provided the deeply sampled blood TCRbeta repertoires that made up the dataset.

TCRbeta CDR3 regions were amplified from genomic DNA using the immunoSEQ Assay, a bias-controlled multiplex PCR. Per the authors' processing: Nucleated cell counts per sample were estimated from amplification of reference gene primers within the assay. To quantify the absolute abundance of each unique TCRbeta CDR3 rearrangement, sequence reads were collapsed and filtered. For each sample, productive Simpson clonality was calculated as the square root of Simpson's diversity index over productive rearrangements. TCRdb's version of the immuneACCESS table is confined to in-frame rearrangements and falls short of the full clone set. An unresolved V gene accounts for under half of the shortfall where checked; the remainder is of unknown origin. The V and J calls and the clone size are those of that table, but D and trimming were determined from the DNA. The sample table lists some 250,000 clones, under 90% of them with a count of one. 15% to 19% of the sample goes to the ten largest clones.

In the prospective study, participants were roughly 18 to 100 years old, resided in fewer than 25 geographic areas of the United States, and were enrolled through a virtual design. In the prospective study, cohorts were assigned on the basis of participant-reported clinical history obtained from a screening survey and a study questionnaire. ImmuneRACE Cohort 3 recovered participants were defined by two consecutive negative NP/OP PCR tests, healthcare professional clearance, or symptom resolution. In the prospective study, whole blood, serum and a nasopharyngeal or oropharyngeal swab were collected from each participant by mobile phlebotomists. Prospective study participants could optionally give additional blood draws and questionnaires over an approximately 2-month period. Before DNA extraction, prospective study blood samples were shipped either frozen or at room temperature. What the study reported, not specific to this receptor: Clinical and demographic metadata were provided uncurated, with the amount varying by source and participant.

Remarks on this clone: What antigen it recognizes has not been identified. No qualities accompany the bases; no much larger clone lies one base away.

Spanning cysteine to phenylalanine, the CDR3 consists of 17 amino acids. The kept DNA is CDR3 alone, 51 bases in frame from the first base. The receptor comes from a man between 18 and 29 years old who had recovered from COVID-19. The rearrangement joined TRBV21-1 to TRBJ2-1; TRBD2, the table's D call, lacks a check against the DNA. TRBV21-1 is classified as a pseudogene. What was sequenced was PBMCs or T cells enriched from blood (not recorded which). The CDR3 is CASSKEPRLAGNFEQFF. The DNA sequence is given as TGTGCCAGCAGCAAAGAACCGCGACTAGCGGGAAATTTTGAGCAGTTCTTC.